This entry describes one T cell receptor (beta chain). Its antigen is still unknown. Template switching with 5'RACE generated the TCR cDNA and added a universal primer site and UMIs. TCRdb reprocessed the 5' RACE reads with MiXCR, giving one entry per CDR3 protein. The sample shows a few hundred thousand distinct CDR3 sequences, around 4.9% of them seen only once. The data were obtained in a study of T cells after yellow fever vaccination. Study conclusions and caveats: A limited proportion of clonotypes was detected within both the CD4 and CD8 compartments. Peak timing came faster in the weaker secondary response, day 5 versus 15. Clones that expanded after primary vaccination mostly reappeared after the booster (roughly 95% CD4, approximately 89% CD8).

The V and J ends lost 11 bases and 6 bases respectively, with 14 bases between them. The CDR3 is 12 amino acids. CDR1 and CDR2 from the germline V gene are ENHRY and SYGVKD. The chain recombines TRBV10-3 with TRBJ1-5; D is possibly TRBD1 (5 bases). This sequence originates from a man aged 18-30 years who received the YFV17D yellow fever vaccine. The sample here was CD4+ T cells sorted from PBMCs, taken on the day of the yellow fever booster vaccination. The CDR3 here is CAVNSQGQPQHF. Here the CDR3 DNA reads TGTGCCGTCAACAGTCAGGGTCAGCCCCAGCATTTT.